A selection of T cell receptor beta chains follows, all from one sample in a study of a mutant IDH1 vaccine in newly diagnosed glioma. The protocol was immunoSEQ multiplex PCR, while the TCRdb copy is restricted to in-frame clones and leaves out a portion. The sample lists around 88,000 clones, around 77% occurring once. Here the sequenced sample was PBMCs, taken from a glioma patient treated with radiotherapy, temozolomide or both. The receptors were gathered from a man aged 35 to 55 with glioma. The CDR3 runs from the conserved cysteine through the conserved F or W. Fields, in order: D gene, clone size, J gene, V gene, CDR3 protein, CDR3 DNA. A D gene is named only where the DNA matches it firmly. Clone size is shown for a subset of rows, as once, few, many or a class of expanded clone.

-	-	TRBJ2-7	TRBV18	CASSYRVPNIQYEQYF	TGTGCCAGCTCATACAGGGTTCCCAATATTCAGTACGAGCAGTACTTC
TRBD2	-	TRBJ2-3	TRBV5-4	CASSLGTSGATDTQYF	TGTGCCAGCAGCTTGGGGACTAGCGGAGCCACAGATACGCAGTATTTT
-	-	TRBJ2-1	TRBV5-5	CASSLGGTAFTFNEQFF	TGTGCCAGCAGCTTGGGAGGCACAGCCTTCACCTTCAATGAGCAGTTCTTC
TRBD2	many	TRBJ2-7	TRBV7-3	CASSPLAVRSPTYEQYF	TGTGCCAGCAGCCCGCTAGCGGTAAGGTCTCCAACCTACGAGCAGTACTTC
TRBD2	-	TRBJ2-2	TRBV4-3	CASSQDWGLAGNTGELFF	TGCGCCAGCAGCCAAGATTGGGGACTAGCGGGGAACACCGGGGAGCTGTTTTTT
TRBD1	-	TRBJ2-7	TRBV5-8	CASSRTGATYEQYF	TGTGCCAGCAGCAGGACAGGGGCTACCTACGAGCAGTACTTC
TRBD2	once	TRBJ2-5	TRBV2	CASSVSGGAGETQYF	TGTGCCAGCAGTGTTAGCGGGGGGGCCGGAGAGACCCAGTACTTC
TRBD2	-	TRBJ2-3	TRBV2	CASSGMTSGTDTQYF	TGTGCCAGCAGTGGGATGACTAGCGGCACAGATACGCAGTATTTT
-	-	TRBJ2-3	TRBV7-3	CASSSSTDTQYF	TGTGCCAGCAGCTCGAGCACAGATACGCAGTATTTT
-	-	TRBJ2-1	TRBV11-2	CASSIAPDRYNEQFF	TGTGCCAGCAGTATCGCCCCTGACAGATACAATGAGCAGTTCTTC
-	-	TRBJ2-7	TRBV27	CASSLSFRAERPYEQYF	TGTGCCAGCAGTTTATCGTTCCGGGCAGAGAGGCCCTACGAGCAGTACTTC
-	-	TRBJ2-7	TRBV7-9	CASSLGEGIIHEQYF	TGTGCCAGCAGCTTAGGAGAGGGGATCATCCACGAGCAGTACTTC
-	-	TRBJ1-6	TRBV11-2	CASSPQTVSTLHF	TGTGCCAGCAGCCCCCAGACCGTCTCGACCCTCCACTTT
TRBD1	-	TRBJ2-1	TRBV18	CASSPLDRVYNEQFF	TGTGCCAGCTCACCACTGGACAGGGTATACAATGAGCAGTTCTTC
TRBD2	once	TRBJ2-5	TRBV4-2	CASSPGLAVDPETQYF	TGTGCCAGCAGCCCAGGACTAGCGGTAGACCCGGAGACCCAGTACTTC
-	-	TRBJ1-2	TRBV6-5	CASRANCGYTF	TGTGCCTCCCGGGCGAACTGTGGCTACACCTTC
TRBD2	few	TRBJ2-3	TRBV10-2	CASSGLAGAPTDTQYF	TGCGCCAGCAGTGGACTAGCGGGGGCCCCCACAGATACGCAGTATTTT
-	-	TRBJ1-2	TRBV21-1	CASLKSSGHYGYTF	TGTGCCAGCTTAAAATCCTCGGGACACTATGGCTACACCTTC
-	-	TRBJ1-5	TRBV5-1	CASSLAGNWGQPQHF	TGCGCCAGCAGCTTGGCGGGGAACTGGGGTCAGCCCCAGCATTTT
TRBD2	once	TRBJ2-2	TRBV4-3	CASSQVAGSNTGELFF	TGCGCCAGCAGCCAAGTAGCGGGTTCGAACACCGGGGAGCTGTTTTTT
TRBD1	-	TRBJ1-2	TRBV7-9	CASSLSPPLDRAYGYTF	TGTGCCAGCAGCTTATCCCCCCCACTAGACAGGGCCTATGGCTACACCTTC
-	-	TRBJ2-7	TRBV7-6	CASSFGGGAREQYF	TGTGCCAGCAGCTTCGGAGGGGGCGCGAGGGAGCAGTACTTC
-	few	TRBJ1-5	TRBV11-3	CASSLFIDNRNF	TGTGCCAGCAGCTTATTTATCGACAATCGGAATTTT
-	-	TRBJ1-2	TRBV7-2	CASSLVQPTTNYGYTF	TGTGCCAGCAGCTTAGTACAGCCCACAACTAACTATGGCTACACCTTC
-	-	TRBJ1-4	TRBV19	CASNVGGFDSYNEKLFF	TGTGCCAGTAATGTCGGAGGATTTGACAGCTATAATGAAAAACTGTTTTTT
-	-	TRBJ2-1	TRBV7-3	CASSLNWGSYNEQFF	TGTGCCAGCAGCTTAAATTGGGGATCCTACAATGAGCAGTTCTTC
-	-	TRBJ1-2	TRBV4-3	CASSQDLGTLWDGYTF	TGCGCCAGCAGCCAAGATCTGGGGACACTCTGGGACGGCTACACCTTC
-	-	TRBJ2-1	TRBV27	CASSYGTPFYNEQFF	TGTGCCAGCAGCTACGGGACACCCTTTTACAATGAGCAGTTCTTC
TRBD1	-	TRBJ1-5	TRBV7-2	CASSQGGNQPQHF	TGTGCCAGCAGCCAGGGGGGAAATCAGCCCCAGCATTTT
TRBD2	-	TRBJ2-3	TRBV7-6	CASSPLAGGHQITDTQYF	TGTGCCAGCAGCCCTCTAGCGGGGGGCCATCAGATCACAGATACGCAGTATTTT
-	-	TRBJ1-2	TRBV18	CASSPGRDYGYTF	TGTGCCAGCTCACCTGGCAGGGACTATGGCTACACCTTC
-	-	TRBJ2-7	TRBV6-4	CASSDLSLEQYF	TGTGCCAGCAGTGACTTGTCCCTCGAGCAGTACTTC
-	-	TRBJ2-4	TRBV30	CAWSKRAVAKNIQYF	TGTGCCTGGAGCAAAAGGGCGGTGGCCAAAAACATTCAGTACTTC
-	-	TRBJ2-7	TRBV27	CASSFEIRAAGYEQYF	TGTGCCAGCAGTTTTGAAATCAGGGCCGCCGGCTACGAGCAGTACTTC
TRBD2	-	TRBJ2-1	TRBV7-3	CASSLSGVAGSGGEQFF	TGTGCCAGCAGCTTATCGGGAGTAGCGGGGTCCGGAGGGGAGCAGTTCTTC
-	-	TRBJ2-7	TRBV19	CASTDPYDEQYF	TGTGCCAGTACTGACCCTTATGACGAGCAGTACTTC
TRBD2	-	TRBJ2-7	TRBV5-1	CASSVGLAGVHSSYEQYF	TGCGCCAGCAGCGTAGGACTAGCGGGGGTACATAGCTCCTACGAGCAGTACTTC
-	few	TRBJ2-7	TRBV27	CASRRQRGGLTYEQYF	TGTGCCAGCAGACGACAGCGTGGGGGGCTAACCTACGAGCAGTACTTC
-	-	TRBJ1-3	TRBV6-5	CALGGNTIYF	TGTGCGCTAGGTGGAAACACCATATATTTT
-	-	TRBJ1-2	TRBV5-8	CASSPGHPNYGYTF	TGTGCCAGCAGCCCGGGACATCCGAACTATGGCTACACCTTC
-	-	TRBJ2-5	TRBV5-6	CASSLDRETQYF	TGTGCCAGCAGCTTGGATCGAGAGACCCAGTACTTC
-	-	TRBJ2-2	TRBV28	CASSFRNTGELFF	TGTGCCAGCAGTTTCAGGAACACCGGGGAGCTGTTTTTT
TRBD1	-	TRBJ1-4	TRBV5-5	CASSLRGQGSDEKLFF	TGTGCCAGCAGCTTGCGGGGACAGGGCAGTGATGAAAAACTGTTTTTT
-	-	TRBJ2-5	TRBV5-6	CASSLEETQYF	TGTGCCAGCAGCTTGGAAGAGACCCAGTACTTC
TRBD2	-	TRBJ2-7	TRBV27	CASSRTSGGGRWEQYF	TGTGCCAGCAGTCGGACTAGCGGGGGGGGTAGGTGGGAGCAGTACTTC
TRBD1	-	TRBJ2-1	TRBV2	CASSWTGGNEQFF	TGTGCCAGCAGTTGGACAGGGGGGAATGAGCAGTTCTTC
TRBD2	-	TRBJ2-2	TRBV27	CASSRLAGSTGELFF	TGTGCCAGCAGCCGACTAGCGGGGAGCACCGGGGAGCTGTTTTTT